The sequence of this TCR beta chain was determined in a study of T cell repertoires in cytomegalovirus infection. Study background: CMV infection plus the matching HLA type was flagged by public TCR beta signatures.

In the case of this clonotype: Its antigen is unidentified.

General study points: HLA-C-restricted CMV clonotypes gave the most frequent clonotype in two of eight donors.

MiXCR was run by TCRdb on the reads, yielding one entry per CDR3 protein. The table has approximately 290,000 distinct CDR3 sequences, about 25% seen once. The TCR sequence derives from a human donor in good health (CMV status not recorded). Some clones in this sample may be carry-over from other donors' samples. Sample: PBMCs.

This CDR3 is CASRSTGTYEQYF. CDR3 in DNA: TGTGCCAGCAGATCGACAGGGACCTACGAGCAGTACTTC. This chain joins TRBV28 and TRBJ2-7; 7 bases align to TRBD1. CDR3 size: 13 residues. Germline-derived CDR1 and CDR2 are MDHEN and SYDVKM. The junction had 4 bases not matched to a gene; V was cut back by 6 bases and J by 2 bases.